Sequencing of this T cell receptor beta chain was carried out in a study of cytomegalovirus exposure and HLA in healthy donors. The PCR employed 60 Vbeta primers together with 13 Jbeta primers. Assay: immunoSEQ multiplex PCR; the TCRdb copy retains only in-frame clones and omits some. The sample consists of about 160,000 clones, around 78% of them appearing once. This CDR3 comprises 16 residues. V lost 0 bases and J lost 5, with 17 bases in between. CDR1 and CDR2 from the germline V gene are SGDLS and YYNGEE. This sequence was found in a woman between 35 and 50 years old in good health and CMV-seronegative. The rearrangement joins TRBV9 to TRBJ1-2; perhaps TRBD1 as D (5 bases). Material: PBMCs. The CDR3 is CASSVVAVSRGYGYTF. The CDR3 coding sequence is TGTGCCAGCAGCGTAGTGGCAGTCTCTAGGGGATATGGCTACACCTTC. The full variable domain, with the rest looked up from reference TRBV9 and TRBJ1-2, is DSGVTQTPKHLITATGQRVTLRCSPRSGDLSVYWYQQSLDQGLQFLIQYYNGEERAKGNILERFSAQQFPDLHSELNLSSLELGDSALYFCASSVVAVSRGYGYTFGSGTRLTVV.